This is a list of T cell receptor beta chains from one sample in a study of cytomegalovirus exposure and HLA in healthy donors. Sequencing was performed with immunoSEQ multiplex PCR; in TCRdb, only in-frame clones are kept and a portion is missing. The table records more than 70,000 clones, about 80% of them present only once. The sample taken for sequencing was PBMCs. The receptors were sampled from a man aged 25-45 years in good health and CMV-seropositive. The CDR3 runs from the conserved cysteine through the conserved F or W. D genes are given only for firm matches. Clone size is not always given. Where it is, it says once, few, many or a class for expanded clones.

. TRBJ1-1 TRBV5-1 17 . TGCGCCAGCAGCCCTGGATGGGGGCTGGGGATGAACACTGAAGCTTTCTTT CASSPGWGLGMNTEAFF
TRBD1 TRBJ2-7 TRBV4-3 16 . TGCGCCAGCAGCCAAGGGGTCGGGACAGGATCCTCCGAGCAGTACTTC CASSQGVGTGSSEQYF
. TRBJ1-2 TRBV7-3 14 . TGTGCCAGCAGCCCGGGGAGGGGAAGCTATGGCTACACCTTC CASSPGRGSYGYTF
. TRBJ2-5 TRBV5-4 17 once TGTGCCAGCAGCCGCCGAAGGGAGGCCACGTACCAAGAGACCCAGTACTTC CASSRRREATYQETQYF
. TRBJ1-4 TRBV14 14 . TGTGCCAGCAGTCTCCCGGGGGCTAATGAAAAACTGTTTTTT CASSLPGANEKLFF
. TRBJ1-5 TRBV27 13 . TGTGCCAGCAGTTCTCAGTTTTATCAGCCCCAGCATTTT CASSSQFYQPQHF
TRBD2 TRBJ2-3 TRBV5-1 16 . TGCGCCAGCAGCCCGGGACTAGCGGGGGGTCGTGATACGCAGTATTTT CASSPGLAGGRDTQYF
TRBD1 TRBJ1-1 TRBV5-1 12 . TGCGCCAGCAGCTCGACAGGGTCTGAAGCTTTCTTT CASSSTGSEAFF
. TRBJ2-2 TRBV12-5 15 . TGTGCTAGTGGTTTGGTAAAGGAGGGGACCGGGGAGCTGTTTTTT CASGLVKEGTGELFF
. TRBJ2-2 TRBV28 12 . TGTGCCAGCAGACTCTTCACCGGGGAGCTGTTTTTT CASRLFTGELFF
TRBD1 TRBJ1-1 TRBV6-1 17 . TGTGCCAGCAGTGAAGACGGACAGGGGGGCATGAACACTGAAGCTTTCTTT CASSEDGQGGMNTEAFF
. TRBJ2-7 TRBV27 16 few TGTGCCAGCAGTTTGCGAGGGGGAAGGACAGACTACGAGCAGTACTTC CASSLRGGRTDYEQYF
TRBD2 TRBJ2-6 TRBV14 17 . TGTGCCAGCAGCCAGTCGGGGGGGCACCCTGGGGCCAACGTCCTGACTTTC CASSQSGGHPGANVLTF
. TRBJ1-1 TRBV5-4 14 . TGTGCCAGCAGCTTGAGGACAGATAACACTGAAGCTTTCTTT CASSLRTDNTEAFF
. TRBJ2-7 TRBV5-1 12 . TGCGCCAGCAGCCACTCCTCCTACGAGCAGTACTTC CASSHSSYEQYF
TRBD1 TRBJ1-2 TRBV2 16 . TGTGCCAGGACGAGGACAGGGGCAGTCTCAGACTATGGCTACACCTTC CARTRTGAVSDYGYTF
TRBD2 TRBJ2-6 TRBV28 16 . TGTGCCAGCAGTCTCCGGGGGGTCACTGGGGCCAACGTCCTGACTTTC CASSLRGVTGANVLTF
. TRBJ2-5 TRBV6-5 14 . TGTGCCAGCAGTGAATTAGACACCCAAGAGACCCAGTACTTC CASSELDTQETQYF